This T cell receptor beta chain stems from a study of T cell responses to AZD1222 COVID-19 vaccine. The study's findings and limits: Clonal diversity may have been underestimated, and the donors were mostly white British, with more females than males. The study identified only five or six AZD1222 recipients as seropositive at baseline.

On this clone: What it binds is not known.

Trimming cost V 3 bases and J 4 bases; bases outside gene matches: 10. CDR3 size: 17 residues. Germline CDR1 and CDR2: WNHNN and SYGVQD (reference sequence). Using immunoSEQ multiplex PCR, the repertoire was profiled, and TCRdb retains in-frame clones only, with some absent. The sample contains some 140,000 clones, just under 95% of which appear only once. Sequencing used peripheral blood, obtained 28 days after the second AZD1222 dose. This clonotype was sampled from an adult who received the AZD1222 COVID-19 vaccine. The gene calls are TRBV10-1 and TRBJ1-2; 11 bases align to TRBD1. The CDR3 sequence: CASSDLTLGQGVYGYTF. The CDR3 bases are TGCGCCAGCAGTGACCTCACCTTGGGACAGGGGGTCTATGGCTACACCTTC.